This T cell receptor beta chain was identified in a study of blood T cell repertoires in COVID-19. Turning to the study itself: Spain, Italy and the United States supplied samples that represented acute and convalescent COVID-19.

Using immunoSEQ multiplex PCR, the repertoire was profiled, and TCRdb retains in-frame clones only, with some absent. The table includes 120,000 to 150,000 clones, approximately 88% detected once. This clone was detected a few times. Germline V CDR1 and CDR2: SEHNR, FQNEAQ (reference sequence). V gave up 2 bases and J gave up 7 bases, with 11 bases separating them. The length of the CDR3 is 14 residues. Sequencing input: peripheral blood. The receptor comes from a woman between 50 and 59 years old with acute or convalescent COVID-19. The V call is TRBV7-9, the J call TRBJ2-2; tentatively, D is TRBD2 (6 bases). The CDR3 DNA follows: TGTGCCAGCAGCTTATGGGGGGAGAACGGGGAGCTGTTTTTT. Translated, it gives CASSLWGENGELFF.